This T cell receptor beta chain comes out of a study of CD8+CD57+ T cells in acquired aplastic anemia. Looking at the study overall: The study obtained an average of around 2.9 ug of DNA from sorted CD4+ and CD8+ cells.

To note about this clonotype: Its antigen is unknown.

This CDR3 has 15 amino acids. CDR1 DFQATT and CDR2 SNEGSKA come from the germline V gene (reference sequence). V lost 0 bases to trimming and J lost 5 bases; unmatched junction nucleotides: 8. Study observations and caveats: The same twenty-nine CD8+ CDR3 sequences occurred in patients and in controls.

According to the study, genomic DNA was the template for TCR beta VDJ and CDR3 profiling. Each CDR3 protein is one row after TCRdb ran MiXCR on the reads. Of some 280,000 distinct CDR3 sequences in the sample, 55% to 65% are singletons; the top ten hold approximately 8.2%. Material: sorted CD4+, CD8+, or CD8+CD57+ T cells (not recorded which) from PBMCs. This receptor was identified in a human donor with severe aplastic anemia or a healthy control (not recorded which). This rearrangement joins TRBV20-1 to TRBJ2-7; 9 bases match TRBD1. The CDR3 loop is CSARDGTGYLHEQYF. The CDR3 nucleotides read TGCAGTGCTAGAGATGGGACAGGGTATCTTCACGAGCAGTACTTC.